This TCR beta chain was sequenced for a study of chemoradiotherapy in HPV16-positive cancers. The trim removed 4 bases at V and 4 bases at J, leaving 9 bases unmatched. CDR3 size: 17 residues. Germline loops: CDR1 GTSNPN, CDR2 SVGIG (reference sequence). Findings and limits, study-wide: Only a couple of HPV16-positive patients supplied the functional HPV-specificity definition.

Concerning this clone: The antigen remains unidentified.

Using immunoSEQ multiplex PCR, the repertoire was profiled, and TCRdb retains in-frame clones only, with some absent. The table has 25,000 to 30,000 clones, around nine tenths seen once. V usage is TRBV30 and J usage is TRBJ1-6; 11 nucleotides align to TRBD1. The TCR sequence derives from a human donor with HPV-associated anogenital cancer. The specimen was blood, collected from a patient who underwent chemoradiotherapy. The CDR3 sequence is CAWTSGTGGFYNSPLHF. The CDR3 DNA reads as TGTGCCTGGACAAGCGGGACAGGGGGTTTTTATAATTCACCCCTCCACTTT.